The TCR beta chain described here comes from a study of control samples from healthy donors and cancer patients. Assay used: immunoSEQ multiplex PCR; TCRdb lists only in-frame clones, some missing. The table shows 40,000 to 45,000 clones, with more than 65% occurring only once. V dropped 4 bases and J dropped 9 bases, with 10 bases sitting between them. Looked up from germline, CDR1 is SQVTM and CDR2 is ANQGSEA. The CDR3 runs 11 residues. The chain has TRBV29-1 and TRBJ2-1; D call uncertain. The receptor was isolated from a male donor with melanoma. Sequenced input: formalin-fixed, paraffin-embedded tissue. The CDR3 sequence is CSVAQHGEQFF. The CDR3 nucleotides are TGCAGCGTTGCTCAGCACGGTGAGCAGTTCTTC.